What follows describes a single T cell receptor (beta chain). How the authors handled the data: By means of reference gene primer amplification, nucleated cell counts were estimated. Measured with immunoSEQ multiplex PCR; TCRdb has only the in-frame clones, and not every one. The V and J calls and clone size come from that table; D and trimming were worked out from the DNA. Of around 80,000 clones listed, approximately 80% are singletons. The sample originates from a study of blood T cell repertoires in COVID-19. Study summary: Some COVID-19 samples were acute and others convalescent; all came from the United States, Italy and Spain. In each case, the material was cDNA or gDNA derived from T cells, B-cell-depleted T cells, or PBMCs.

The V gene end was trimmed by 4 bases and the J gene end by 0 bases; junction bases not matched to a gene: 9. In germline, CDR1 is PRHDT, CDR2 FYEKMQ (reference sequence). This CDR3 has 20 amino acids. The TCR originated in a man older than 75 with acute or convalescent COVID-19. The chain joins TRBV13 to TRBJ2-6; 13 positions match TRBD2. Sequencing was carried out using peripheral blood. In DNA, the CDR3 is TGTGCCAGCAGCTCTGGACTAGCGGGGGCCTCAAGCTCTGGGGCCAACGTCCTGACTTTC. Translated: CASSSGLAGASSSGANVLTF.